The 17 T cell receptor beta chains reported below all come from one sample, sequenced in a study of TIL therapy for anti-PD-1-resistant metastatic lung cancer. This was the immunoSEQ v3 assay. Profiled with immunoSEQ multiplex PCR; TCRdb holds only in-frame clones, not every one. The table has around 55,000 clones, more than 80% seen once. Time point of the sample: pre-treatment sample, taken before nivolumab and TIL therapy. The sequences come from blood, collected at baseline. The receptors shown here come from a person aged 25 to 80 with non-small cell lung cancer.

The sample holds a few counts of this clone. This chain connects TRBV6-5 to TRBJ2-1; D ambiguous. Trimming took off 7 bases at V and 0 bases at J, with 7 bases between the two ends. Per the germline V gene, CDR1 is MNHEY and CDR2 is SVGAGI. The CDR3 loop spans 13 amino acids. The chain's CDR3 is CASKTSSYNEQFF. CDR3 DNA sequence: TGTGCCAGCAAAACGAGCTCCTACAATGAGCAGTTCTTC.

This chain uses TRBV19 with TRBJ1-1, with D uncertain. Trimming stripped 4 bases from V and 1 base from J, with 7 bases between. The CDR3 has 13 amino acids. Germline loops: CDR1 LNHDA, CDR2 SQIVND (reference sequence). The CDR3 sequence is CASSTTRNTEAFF. The CDR3, as DNA: TGTGCCAGTAGTACAACAAGGAACACTGAAGCTTTCTTT.

The chain uses TRBV6-5 and TRBJ2-2; TRBD1 aligns across 9 bases. CDR1 is MNHEY, CDR2 SVGAGI, per germline. The CDR3 has 15 residues. The trim removed 5 bases at V and 4 bases at J, leaving 5 bases unmatched. In DNA, the CDR3 is TGTGCCAGCAGTAAACAGGGGGCGAGCACCGGGGAGCTGTTTTTT. As protein: CASSKQGASTGELFF.

The chain recombines TRBV3-1 (or the pseudogene TRBV3-2) with TRBJ2-3, with D possibly called TRBD1 or TRBD2 (5 bases each). CDR1 and CDR2 (germline): LGHDT, YNNKEL (reference sequence). The germline V and J ends were trimmed by 1 base and 1 base, with 15 bases remaining between them. CDR3 length: 17 residues. The DNA of the CDR3 is TGTGCCAGCAGCCAAGGAGGGGACGAGTGGGGCACAGATACGCAGTATTTT. It translates to CASSQGGDEWGTDTQYF.

V usage is TRBV7-6 and J usage is TRBJ2-1; no reliable D call. The germline V gene has CDR1 SGHVS and CDR2 FNYEAQ. This CDR3 has 14 residues. V shed 5 bases and J shed 2 bases, with 10 bases lying between them. The CDR3 sequence is CASSEVGAYNEQFF. The CDR3 DNA reads TGTGCCAGCAGCGAGGTTGGGGCCTACAATGAGCAGTTCTTC.

The J gene is TRBJ2-7, the V gene TRBV7-2; TRBD1 aligns across 7 bases. V lost 4 bases and J lost 5; bases outside the gene matches: 8. This CDR3 has 14 amino acids. Germline CDR1 is SGHTA and CDR2 is FQGNSA. This CDR3 is CASSSVRGPHEQYF. The CDR3 bases are TGTGCCAGCAGCTCGGTTAGGGGGCCTCACGAGCAGTACTTC.

The J gene is TRBJ1-4, the V gene TRBV18; D is ambiguous. CDR3 length: 13 residues. Germline V lookup: CDR1 KGHSH, CDR2 LQKENI. The V end lost 4 bases, the J end lost 6 bases, and 9 bases lay between the germline ends. For the CDR3, the DNA is TGTGCCAGCTCACTCCCCGGGGATGAAAAACTGTTTTTT. Protein sequence: CASSLPGDEKLFF. Variable domain in full (rest from reference TRBV18 and TRBJ1-4): NAGVMQNPRHLVRRRGQEARLRCSPMKGHSHVYWYRQLPEEGLKFMVYLQKENIIDESGMPKERFSAEFPKEGPSILRIQQVVRGDSAAYFCASSLPGDEKLFFGSGTQLSVL.

The rearrangement joins TRBV7-2 to TRBJ2-7; D not certain. The V end was cut by 5 bases, the J end by 0 bases, with 8 bases between. This CDR3 spans 13 amino acids. Germline V CDR1 and CDR2: SGHTA, FQGNSA. The CDR3 spells CASSPNTSYEQYF. CDR3 nucleotide sequence: TGTGCCAGCAGCCCCAATACCTCCTACGAGCAGTACTTC.

Only one count was recorded for this clone. The CDR3 coding sequence is TGTGCCAGCTCACAAGCCGGGGCGGACACTGAAGCTTTCTTT. This gives the protein CASSQAGADTEAFF. The V and J genes are TRBV18 and TRBJ1-1; a weak D match, TRBD1 (5 bases). This CDR3 comprises 14 residues. Trimming removed 4 bases at V and 3 bases at J, with 12 bases between. CDR1 and CDR2 from the germline V gene are KGHSH and LQKENI.

This chain joins TRBV19 and TRBJ2-4, with D perhaps TRBD2 (6 bases). Germline V gene sequence: CDR1 LNHDA, CDR2 SQIVND (reference sequence). The V gene lost 3 bases and the J gene lost 0 bases, with 18 bases spanning the gap. This CDR3 is 18 amino acids long. CDR3 nucleotide sequence: TGTGCCAGTAGTATGGGGGTGGGGGACTCTTTAGCCAAAAACATTCAGTACTTC. Its protein product is CASSMGVGDSLAKNIQYF.

The chain has TRBV9 and TRBJ2-5; a weak D match, TRBD2 (5 bases). The ends were cut back, 0 bases at V and 3 bases at J, with 9 bases in the middle. The germline gives CDR1 SGDLS, CDR2 YYNGEE. The CDR3 totals 14 residues. The CDR3 is CASSVVDWEETQYF. The CDR3 coding sequence is TGTGCCAGCAGCGTAGTGGACTGGGAAGAGACCCAGTACTTC.

The chain joins TRBV27 to TRBJ2-2; TRBD2 aligns across 8 bases. The V segment lost 3 bases and the J segment 4 bases; nucleotides outside the gene matches: 4. Germline V gene lookup returns CDR1 MNHEY and CDR2 SMNVEV (reference sequence). CDR3 length: 15 amino acids. CDR3 sequence: CASSFGGGLTGELFF. In DNA, the CDR3 is TGTGCCAGCAGTTTCGGGGGGGGCCTCACCGGGGAGCTGTTTTTT.

The chain is built from TRBV2 and TRBJ2-1, with D possibly TRBD2 on 6 matching bases. The CDR3 covers 13 residues. CDR1 and CDR2 (germline): SNHLY, FYNNEI. V lost 6 bases, J lost 9 bases, and 15 bases lay in between. In DNA, the CDR3 is TGTGCCAGCAGGGCCGGGGGTTCGGGTGAGCAGTTCTTC. Residues: CASRAGGSGEQFF. Filled out from reference TRBV2 and TRBJ2-1, the complete variable domain reads EPEVTQTPSHQVTQMGQEVILRCVPISNHLYFYWYRQILGQKVEFLVSFYNNEISEKSEIFDDQFSVERPDGSNFTLKIRSTKLEDSAMYFCASRAGGSGEQFFGPGTRLTVL.

The rearrangement uses TRBV13 and TRBJ2-1, with D possibly being TRBD1 or TRBD2 (6 bases each). CDR1 PRHDT and CDR2 FYEKMQ come from the germline V gene (reference sequence). The V end was cut by 10 bases, the J end by 7 bases, with 20 bases between. CDR3 length: 14 residues. The CDR3, as DNA: TGTGCCAACCAGCGGTCGGGGGCGGGTAATGAGCAGTTCTTC. Its protein product is CANQRSGAGNEQFF.

The chain has TRBV28 and TRBJ1-5; 7 nucleotides align to TRBD1. The CDR3 runs 13 residues. Per germline, CDR1 MDHEN and CDR2 SYDVKM. The trim removed 8 bases at V and 7 bases at J, leaving 8 bases unmatched. CDR3 protein: CASSRQGPQPQHF. The CDR3 nucleotides are TGTGCCAGCTCCCGACAGGGCCCCCAGCCCCAGCATTTT.

V gene TRBV2 combines with J gene TRBJ2-1, with D possibly being TRBD1 or TRBD2 (5 bases each). The CDR3 is 16 amino acids. Per the germline V gene, CDR1 is SNHLY and CDR2 is FYNNEI. Trimming took off 2 bases at V and 6 bases at J, with 17 bases between the two ends. CDR3: CASSELGTPTGNEQFF. CDR3 sequence (DNA): TGTGCCAGCAGTGAACTAGGGACCCCCACGGGCAATGAGCAGTTCTTC.

The CDR3 nucleotides are TGTGCCAGCTCACCTTCCAGGGACGGCTACACCTTC. This codes for CASSPSRDGYTF. V usage is TRBV18 and J usage is TRBJ1-2; weak D call: TRBD1 (5 bases). This CDR3 contains 12 residues. Germline assignment: CDR1 KGHSH and CDR2 LQKENI. V was pared by 3 bases and J by 8 bases, with 10 bases between.